Following are 28 T cell receptor beta chains from one sample sequenced in a study of naive and memory T cell subsets. An oligonucleotide containing a UMI was ligated to the 3' end of TCR cDNA. Amplification of ligated cDNA took four PCR rounds with SP2 and nested alpha and beta constant primers. MiXCR, applied by TCRdb to the 5' RACE reads, yields one record per CDR3 protein. This sample has about 57,000 distinct CDR3 sequences, with approximately 8% found just once. These receptors came from a female donor in good health.

The genes are TRBV29-1 and TRBJ1-2; D is unresolved. Trimming pared 6 bases from V and 8 bases from J, leaving 22 bases between. Germline V gives CDR1 SQVTM, CDR2 ANQGSEA. The CDR3 length is 14 residues. The CDR3 loop is CSVEDPVTSFGYTF. The DNA for the CDR3 is TGCAGCGTGGAGGACCCGGTCACATCATTCGGCTACACCTTC.

The genes are TRBV7-2 and TRBJ2-1; D is unresolved. V was shortened by 4 bases and J by 14 bases, with 15 bases between the two germline ends. The CDR3 sequence is 12 residues long. Germline-derived CDR1 and CDR2 are SGHTA and FQGNSA. The chain's CDR3 is CASSSVKVVKFF. CDR3 sequence (DNA): TGTGCCAGCAGCTCAGTGAAGGTAGTTAAGTTCTTC.

This clonotype has ten or more counts. The CDR3 region has the DNA TGTGCCAGCAGTCGCGGACAGGGGACCTCTGGGGCCAACGTCCTGACTTTC. Its protein is CASSRGQGTSGANVLTF. The rearrangement joins TRBV12-3 or TRBV12-4 to TRBJ2-6; 9 bases are a match to TRBD1. J gave up 0 bases and V 5 bases, and 5 bases lay outside the gene matches. The CDR3 extends over 17 amino acids.

CDR3 bases: TGTGCCAGCAGCTTAACTGTGACAGGGGCTGGAAACACCATATATTTT. Encoded protein: CASSLTVTGAGNTIYF. This sequence joins TRBV7-3 and TRBJ1-3; TRBD1 aligns across 8 bases. V lost 0 bases to trimming and J lost 2 bases; unmatched junction nucleotides: 3. The CDR3 contains 16 residues. Germline V gene lookup returns CDR1 SGHTA and CDR2 FQGTGA.

This clonotype was seen only a few times. The gene calls are TRBV9 and TRBJ1-1, with a possible D match to TRBD1 (6 bases). The germline gives CDR1 SGDLS, CDR2 YYNGEE. The CDR3 spans 16 residues. Trimming took off 0 bases at V and 6 bases at J, with 18 bases between the two ends. The CDR3 DNA follows: TGTGCCAGCAGCGTAGCTGGTAGTAGGGGGTTTTCTGAAGCTTTCTTT. Amino acid sequence: CASSVAGSRGFSEAFF.

The chain's CDR3 is CASSPGLGSSYEQYF. As DNA, the CDR3 is TGTGCCAGCAGCCCAGGGCTTGGAAGCTCCTACGAGCAGTACTTC. The V call is TRBV7-2, the J call TRBJ2-7; perhaps TRBD1 as D (5 bases). From germline, CDR1 is SGHTA and CDR2 FQGNSA. CDR3 length: 15 amino acids. The ends were cut back, 5 bases at V and 0 bases at J, with 14 bases in the middle.

This rearrangement joins TRBV9 to TRBJ2-1; 11 bases align to TRBD2. CDR3 length: 17 amino acids. V shed 3 bases, J shed 4 bases, and the junction held 9 bases outside the gene matches. CDR1 is SGDLS and CDR2 is YYNGEE in the germline V gene. CDR3 residues: CASSDSFSSGGYNEQFF. The CDR3, as DNA: TGTGCCAGCAGCGACTCCTTCTCTAGCGGGGGGTACAATGAGCAGTTCTTC.

The rearrangement joins TRBV4-3 to TRBJ1-2; unclear D gene. Germline lookup yields CDR1 LGHNA and CDR2 YSLEER. This CDR3 region has 16 residues. V lost 0 bases and J lost 4, with 15 bases in between. CDR3 sequence: CASSQDLANRAYGYTF. The DNA for the CDR3 is TGCGCCAGCAGCCAAGATCTGGCAAACCGAGCCTATGGCTACACCTTC.

This clonotype was found many times. This chain links TRBV5-1 with TRBJ1-2; 7 nucleotides match TRBD1. Germline CDR1 reads SGHRS; CDR2 reads YFSETQ. The CDR3 totals 13 residues. V dropped 2 bases and J dropped 9; count of bases not matched to a gene: 7. The CDR3 region is CASSLDDRARYTF. CDR3 sequence (DNA): TGCGCCAGCAGCTTAGATGACAGGGCCCGCTACACCTTC. Full variable domain (outside the CDR3, taken from reference TRBV5-1 and TRBJ1-2): KAGVTQTPRYLIKTRGQQVTLSCSPISGHRSVSWYQQTPGQGLQFLFEYFSETQRNKGNFPGRFSGRQFSNSRSEMNVSTLELGDSALYLCASSLDDRARYTFGSGTRLTVV.

There are a few counts of this clonotype. The V gene is TRBV12-3 or TRBV12-4, the J gene TRBJ2-1, with 15 bases lining up with TRBD2. V trimming: 7 bases; J trimming: 2 bases; junction bases outside the gene matches: 15. CDR3 length equals 20 residues. CDR3 nucleotides: TGTGCCAGCACCCTACGAGGAGGACTAGCGGGGGGGCGGGCCTACAATGAGCAGTTCTTC. It encodes CASTLRGGLAGGRAYNEQFF.

The chain recombines TRBV7-2 with TRBJ2-5; no clear D gene. Germline loops: CDR1 SGHTA, CDR2 FQGNSA. This CDR3 contains 14 residues. V gave up 2 bases and J gave up 2 bases, with 9 bases separating them. In nucleotides, the CDR3 is TGTGCCAGCAGCTTAACTCAGAATCAAGAGACCCAGTACTTC. Its translation is CASSLTQNQETQYF.

This clonotype was seen many times. V is TRBV28 and J is TRBJ2-5, with D possibly matching TRBD2 (6 bases). The CDR3 has 15 residues. V gave up 6 bases and J gave up 7 bases, with 21 bases separating them. Looked up from germline, CDR1 is MDHEN and CDR2 is SYDVKM. CDR3 nucleotide sequence: TGTGCCAGCAGACACCGGGACTGGAGTTTGGGGACCCAGTACTTC. As protein: CASRHRDWSLGTQYF.

The CDR3 sequence is CASSGPGQYNEQFF. The CDR3 DNA is TGTGCCAGTAGTGGACCGGGACAGTATAATGAGCAGTTCTTC. The chain uses TRBV19 and TRBJ2-1, with TRBD1 matching over 7 bases. Trimming removed 5 bases from V and 7 bases from J; junction bases left unmatched: 8. This CDR3 has 14 amino acids. Germline CDR1 LNHDA, CDR2 SQIVND (reference sequence).

Ten or more counts support this clonotype. The chain joins TRBV20-1 to TRBJ1-5; possible D gene TRBD1, 5 bases. The CDR3 consists of 12 residues. Germline V gene lookup returns CDR1 DFQATT and CDR2 SNEGSKA (reference sequence). The V gene lost 3 bases and the J gene lost 4 bases, with 7 bases spanning the gap. CDR3 sequence: CSARDTNQPQHF. CDR3 in DNA: TGCAGTGCTAGGGACACTAATCAGCCCCAGCATTTT.

This rearrangement joins TRBV28 to TRBJ2-7, with TRBD1 matching 11 bases. The V and J ends lost 8 bases and 6 bases, in that order; junction bases with no gene match: 3. The CDR3 contains 12 residues. Germline lookup yields CDR1 MDHEN and CDR2 SYDVKM. CDR3 DNA: TGTGCCAGCGCCGGGACAGGGGGCGAGCAGTACTTC. It yields the protein CASAGTGGEQYF.

This clonotype was found a few times. The chain uses TRBV4-3 and TRBJ2-3; tentative D call: TRBD1 (5 bases). V was shortened by 1 base and J by 4 bases, with 6 bases between the two germline ends. The CDR3 is 13 amino acids. Germline V lookup: CDR1 LGHNA, CDR2 YSLEER. The CDR3 DNA follows: TGCGCCAGCAGCCAAGGCAGGGCAGATACGCAGTATTTT. This encodes CASSQGRADTQYF.

This clonotype was found many times. V is TRBV30 and J is TRBJ1-1, with TRBD1 matching over 10 bases. CDR1 GTSNPN and CDR2 SVGIG come from the germline V gene (reference sequence). The CDR3 totals 15 residues. With 3 bases clipped from V and 8 bases from J, the junction kept 12 bases outside the gene matches. The CDR3 DNA reads as TGTGCCTGGAGGGGTCGACAGGGGGCGAGATCCGAAGCTTTCTTT. This encodes CAWRGRQGARSEAFF.

This clonotype was seen many times. The genes are TRBV5-1 and TRBJ1-1, with 8 positions matching TRBD1. Germline V gives CDR1 SGHRS, CDR2 YFSETQ. The trim removed 5 bases at V and 3 bases at J, leaving 6 bases unmatched. The CDR3 runs 14 residues. CDR3 nucleotides: TGCGCCAGCAGTCTTGGACAGGGATACACTGAAGCTTTCTTT. Its translation: CASSLGQGYTEAFF.

This clonotype was recorded at least ten times. V is TRBV6-5 and J is TRBJ2-2, with a possible D match to TRBD1 (6 bases). V dropped 2 bases and J dropped 5 bases, with 12 bases sitting between them. The germline V gene encodes CDR1 MNHEY and CDR2 SVGAGI. The CDR3 loop spans 15 amino acids. The CDR3 region has the DNA TGTGCCAGCAGTTACCTAACAGGGCGGACCGGGGAGCTGTTTTTT. It yields the protein CASSYLTGRTGELFF.

In its sample, this clonotype was seen many times. The J gene is TRBJ1-1, the V gene TRBV7-2; tentative D call: TRBD1 (5 bases). Trimming took off 3 bases at V and 1 base at J, with 9 bases between the two ends. This CDR3 is 14 amino acids long. Per the germline V gene, CDR1 is SGHTA and CDR2 is FQGNSA. The CDR3 nucleotides are TGTGCCAGCAGCTTTTATGGGGGGAACACTGAAGCTTTCTTT. It yields the protein CASSFYGGNTEAFF.

This clonotype occurred many times. The chain is built from TRBV7-2 and TRBJ1-4, with 10 positions matching TRBD1. V shed 5 bases, J shed 5 bases, and the junction held 8 bases outside the gene matches. CDR1 SGHTA and CDR2 FQGNSA come from the germline V gene. CDR3 size: 16 residues. The CDR3 sequence is CASSGFPGQGNEKLFF. CDR3 bases: TGTGCCAGCAGCGGATTTCCGGGACAGGGGAATGAAAAACTGTTTTTT. The full variable domain, completed using reference TRBV7-2 and TRBJ1-4, is GAGVSQSPSNKVTEKGKDVELRCDPISGHTALYWYRQSLGQGLEFLIYFQGNSAPDKSGLPSDRFSAERTGGSVSTLTIQRTQQEDSAVYLCASSGFPGQGNEKLFFGSGTQLSVL.

This clonotype was observed a few times. The chain is built from TRBV19 and TRBJ1-1, with D unresolved. Germline-derived CDR1 and CDR2 are LNHDA and SQIVND (reference sequence). This CDR3 contains 15 residues. V lost 4 bases to trimming and J lost 3 bases, with 15 bases between them. DNA of the CDR3: TGTGCCAGTAGTACCCCCCTCGGGGTGTACACTGAAGCTTTCTTT. The encoded protein is CASSTPLGVYTEAFF.

This clonotype was observed a handful of times. This chain connects TRBV6-2 or TRBV6-3 to TRBJ2-7; the D is unclear. Germline loops: CDR1 MNHEY, CDR2 SVGEGT. Trimming stripped 0 bases from V and 7 bases from J, with 19 bases between. This CDR3 comprises 16 residues. In DNA, the CDR3 is TGTGCCAGCAGTTACTCGGCGGTCAGCCCCTTAGGGGAGCAGTACTTC. Its protein product is CASSYSAVSPLGEQYF.

This clonotype was seen ten or more times. This sequence joins TRBV7-9 and TRBJ1-5, with D maybe TRBD1 (6 bases). V was pared by 0 bases and J by 5 bases, with 11 bases between. Germline V lookup: CDR1 SEHNR, CDR2 FQNEAQ (reference sequence). This CDR3 comprises 15 residues. In DNA form, the CDR3 reads TGTGCCAGCAGCTTAGCCGGGGGCAGGGATCAGCCCCAGCATTTT. Protein: CASSLAGGRDQPQHF.

This clonotype was recorded many times. The chain has TRBV4-2 and TRBJ2-3; TRBD2 agrees at 10 bases. The CDR3 is made up of 20 amino acids. V trimming: 2 bases; J trimming: 4 bases; junction bases outside the gene matches: 18. CDR1 is LGHNA, CDR2 YNFKEQ, per germline. The CDR3 region is CASSQTFSHSGGAGSDTQYF. DNA for the CDR3: TGTGCCAGCAGCCAAACTTTCTCCCACAGCGGGGGGGCAGGTTCAGATACGCAGTATTTT.

This clonotype was seen many times. V and J are TRBV10-3 and TRBJ2-7; D may be TRBD1 or TRBD2 (5 bases each). V was cut by 2 bases and J by 0 bases, with 14 bases left in between. The CDR3 has 16 amino acids. In germline, CDR1 is ENHRY, CDR2 SYGVKD. Written as DNA, the CDR3 is TGTGCCATCAGTGAGCGGGGACGGACGAGCTCCTACGAGCAGTACTTC. Translated: CAISERGRTSSYEQYF.

About this clonotype itself: Germline is not matched at one junction end, which may reflect a read error. The chain employs TRBV11-2 and TRBJ1-1; a weak D match, TRBD1 (5 bases). CDR1 SGHAT and CDR2 FQNNGV come from the germline V gene. This CDR3 is built from 15 residues. CDR3 sequence (DNA): TGTGCCAGCAGCTTATCCGGTGGGGGAGGGACTGAAGCTCTCTTT. Protein sequence: CASSLSGGGGTEALF.

The CDR3 spells CASSLGWTGNTGELFF. Written as DNA, the CDR3 is TGTGCCAGCAGCTTAGGGTGGACAGGGAACACCGGGGAGCTGTTTTTT. The gene calls are TRBV11-3 and TRBJ2-2; 7 nucleotides line up with TRBD1. The ends lost 1 base at V and 1 base at J; junction bases unmatched: 3. The CDR3 has 16 amino acids. Germline lookup yields CDR1 SGHNT and CDR2 YENEEA.